This T cell receptor beta chain was observed in a study of monozygotic twins with inflammatory bowel disease. Whole-study results and caveats: Telling different T cell subtypes apart from each other was not possible. Lower TCRbeta diversity (inverse Simpson) was seen in IBD patients than in healthy co-twins.

About this clonotype itself: Its specificity is not known.

Isolation of total RNA was performed on whole blood, with no prior T cell sorting. CDR3 length equals 13 residues. Germline-derived CDR1 and CDR2 are SGHTA and FQGNSA. UMIs that had a 6-nucleotide sample barcode were put in using template switching. With the 5' RACE reads reprocessed, TCRdb shows one record per CDR3 protein and no DNA. The table counts around 230,000 distinct CDR3 sequences; 1.5% to 2% lies in the top ten. The sequenced material came from blood. This rearrangement joins TRBV7-2 to TRBJ2-3; the TCRdb call, TRBD1, lacks DNA for checking. The sequence derives from a human donor with ulcerative colitis or Crohn's disease, or a healthy co-twin of an affected twin (not recorded which). The CDR3 loop reads CASSSGQGGTQYF. Together with reference TRBV7-2 and TRBJ2-3, the CDR3 gives the full variable domain: GAGVSQSPSNKVTEKGKDVELRCDPISGHTALYWYRQSLGQGLEFLIYFQGNSAPDKSGLPSDRFSAERTGGSVSTLTIQRTQQEDSAVYLCASSSGQGGTQYFGPGTRLTVL.